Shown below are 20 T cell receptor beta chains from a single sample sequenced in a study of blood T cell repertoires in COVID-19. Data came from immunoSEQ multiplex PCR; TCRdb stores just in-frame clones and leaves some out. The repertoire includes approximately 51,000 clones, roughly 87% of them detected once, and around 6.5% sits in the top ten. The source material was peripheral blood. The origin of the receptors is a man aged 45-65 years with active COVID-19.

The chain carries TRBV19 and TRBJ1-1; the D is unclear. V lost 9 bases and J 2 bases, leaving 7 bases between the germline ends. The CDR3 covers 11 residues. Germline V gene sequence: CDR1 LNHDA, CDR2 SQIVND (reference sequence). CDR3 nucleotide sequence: TGTGCCAGCCTAGACAACACTGAAGCTTTCTTT. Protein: CASLDNTEAFF.

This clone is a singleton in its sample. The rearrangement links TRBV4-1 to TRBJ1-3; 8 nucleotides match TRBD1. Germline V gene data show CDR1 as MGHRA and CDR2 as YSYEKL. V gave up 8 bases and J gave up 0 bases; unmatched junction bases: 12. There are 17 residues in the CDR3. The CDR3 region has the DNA TGCGCCAGCTCTAGACAGGGGTTGGCACTCTCTGGAAACACCATATATTTT. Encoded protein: CASSRQGLALSGNTIYF.

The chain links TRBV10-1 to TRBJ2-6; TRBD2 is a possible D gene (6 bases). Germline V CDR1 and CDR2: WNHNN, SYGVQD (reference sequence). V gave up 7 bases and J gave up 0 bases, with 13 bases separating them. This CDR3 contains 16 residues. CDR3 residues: CASIRRVLSGANVLTF. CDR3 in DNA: TGCGCCAGCATCCGGAGGGTCCTCTCTGGGGCCAACGTCCTGACTTTC.

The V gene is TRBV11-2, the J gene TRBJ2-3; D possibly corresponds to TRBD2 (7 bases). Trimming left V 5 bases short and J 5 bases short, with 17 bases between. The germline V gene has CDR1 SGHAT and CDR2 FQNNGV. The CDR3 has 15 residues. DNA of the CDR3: TGTGCCAGCAGCCCTATGGGGGGGGCCATAGATACGCAGTATTTT. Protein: CASSPMGGAIDTQYF. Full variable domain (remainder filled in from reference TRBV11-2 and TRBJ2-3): EAGVAQSPRYKIIEKRQSVAFWCNPISGHATLYWYQQILGQGPKLLIQFQNNGVVDDSQLPKDRFSAERLKGVDSTLKIQPAKLEDSAVYLCASSPMGGAIDTQYFGPGTRLTVL.

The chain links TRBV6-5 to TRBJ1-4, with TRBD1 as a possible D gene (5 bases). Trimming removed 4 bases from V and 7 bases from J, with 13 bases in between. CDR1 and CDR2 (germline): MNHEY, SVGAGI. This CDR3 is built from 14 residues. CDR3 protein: CASSSGGSSEKLFF. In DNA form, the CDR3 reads TGTGCCAGCAGTTCCGGGGGTTCAAGTGAAAAACTGTTTTTT.

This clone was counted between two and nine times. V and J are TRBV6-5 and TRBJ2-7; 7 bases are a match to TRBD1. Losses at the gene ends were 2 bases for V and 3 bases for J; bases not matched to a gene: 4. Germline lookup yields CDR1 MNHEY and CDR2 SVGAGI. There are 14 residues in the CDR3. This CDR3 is CASSYRDRYYEQYF. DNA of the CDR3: TGTGCCAGCAGTTACCGGGACAGATACTACGAGCAGTACTTC.

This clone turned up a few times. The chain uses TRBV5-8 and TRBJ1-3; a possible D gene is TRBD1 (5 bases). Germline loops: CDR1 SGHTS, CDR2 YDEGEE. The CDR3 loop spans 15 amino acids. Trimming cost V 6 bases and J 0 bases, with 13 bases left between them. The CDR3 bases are TGTGCCAGCATCCCATGGGGGGTCTCTGGAAACACCATATATTTT. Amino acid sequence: CASIPWGVSGNTIYF.

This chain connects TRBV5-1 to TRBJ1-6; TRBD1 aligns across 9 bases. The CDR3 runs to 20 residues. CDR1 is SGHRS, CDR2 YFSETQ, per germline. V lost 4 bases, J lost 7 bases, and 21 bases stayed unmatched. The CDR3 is CASSPKGKQGATSYNSPLHF. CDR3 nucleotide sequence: TGCGCCAGCAGCCCTAAGGGAAAACAGGGGGCGACTTCTTACAATTCACCCCTCCACTTT.

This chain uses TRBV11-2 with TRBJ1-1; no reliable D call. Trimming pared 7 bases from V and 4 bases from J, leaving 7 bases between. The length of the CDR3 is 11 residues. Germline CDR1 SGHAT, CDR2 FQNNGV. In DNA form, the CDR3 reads TGTGCCAGCAACTACGGCACTGAAGCTTTCTTT. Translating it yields CASNYGTEAFF.

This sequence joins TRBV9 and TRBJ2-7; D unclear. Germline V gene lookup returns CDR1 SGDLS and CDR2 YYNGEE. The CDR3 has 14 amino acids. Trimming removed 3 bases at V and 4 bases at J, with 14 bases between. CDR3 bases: TGTGCCAGCAGCGCCGGTAACAACGGGTACGAGCAGTACTTC. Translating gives CASSAGNNGYEQYF.

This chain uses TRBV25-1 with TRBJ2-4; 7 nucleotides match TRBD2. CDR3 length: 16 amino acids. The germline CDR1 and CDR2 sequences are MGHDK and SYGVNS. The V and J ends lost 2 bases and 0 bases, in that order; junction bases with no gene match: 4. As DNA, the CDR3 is TGTGCCAGCAGTGAAGGGGAGGGGATAGCCAAAAACATTCAGTACTTC. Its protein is CASSEGEGIAKNIQYF.

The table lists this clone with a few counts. The CDR3 loop is CASSSFISYEQYF. The CDR3 DNA reads TGTGCCAGCAGTTCTTTTATCTCCTACGAGCAGTACTTC. This chain connects TRBV5-6 to TRBJ2-7, with D hard to call. Trimming stripped 5 bases from V and 0 bases from J, with 9 bases between. From germline, CDR1 is SGHDT and CDR2 YYEEEE. This CDR3 region has 13 residues.

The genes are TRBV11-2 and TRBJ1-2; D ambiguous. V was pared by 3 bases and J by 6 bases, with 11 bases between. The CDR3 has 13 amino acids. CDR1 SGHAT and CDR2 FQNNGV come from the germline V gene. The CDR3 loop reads CASSFLDGNGYTF. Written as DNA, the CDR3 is TGTGCCAGCAGCTTCTTGGACGGGAATGGCTACACCTTC.

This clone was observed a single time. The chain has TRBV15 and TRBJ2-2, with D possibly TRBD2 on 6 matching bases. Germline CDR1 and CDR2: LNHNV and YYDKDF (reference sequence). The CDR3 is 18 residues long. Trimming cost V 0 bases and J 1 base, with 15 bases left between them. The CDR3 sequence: CATSRDNLARLNTGELFF. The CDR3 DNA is TGTGCCACCAGCAGAGATAACCTAGCGCGATTGAACACCGGGGAGCTGTTTTTT.

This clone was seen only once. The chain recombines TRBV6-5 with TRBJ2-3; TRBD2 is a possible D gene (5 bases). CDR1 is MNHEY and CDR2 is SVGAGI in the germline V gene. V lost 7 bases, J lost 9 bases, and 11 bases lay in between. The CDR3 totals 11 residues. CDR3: CASKRAETQYF. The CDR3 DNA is TGTGCCAGCAAGCGAGCGGAGACGCAGTATTTT.

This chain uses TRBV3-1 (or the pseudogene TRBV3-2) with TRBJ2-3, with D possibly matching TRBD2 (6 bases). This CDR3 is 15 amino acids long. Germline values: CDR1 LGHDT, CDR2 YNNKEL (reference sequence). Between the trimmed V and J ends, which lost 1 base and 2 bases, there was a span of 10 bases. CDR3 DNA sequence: TGTGCCAGCAGCCAAGCGGGAGCCCCCACAGATACGCAGTATTTT. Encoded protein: CASSQAGAPTDTQYF.

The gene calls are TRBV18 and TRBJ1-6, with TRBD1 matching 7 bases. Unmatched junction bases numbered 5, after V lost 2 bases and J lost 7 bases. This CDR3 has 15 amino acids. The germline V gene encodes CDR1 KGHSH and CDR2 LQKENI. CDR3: CASSPDRAVNSPLHF. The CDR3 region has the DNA TGTGCCAGCTCACCAGACAGGGCAGTAAATTCACCCCTCCACTTT.

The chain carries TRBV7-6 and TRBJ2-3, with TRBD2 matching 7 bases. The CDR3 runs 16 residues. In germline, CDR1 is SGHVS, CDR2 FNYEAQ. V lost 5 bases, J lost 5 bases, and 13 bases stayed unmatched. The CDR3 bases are TGTGCCAGCAGCCCTAGGGGCGGGAGAATAGGAGATACGCAGTATTTT. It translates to CASSPRGGRIGDTQYF.

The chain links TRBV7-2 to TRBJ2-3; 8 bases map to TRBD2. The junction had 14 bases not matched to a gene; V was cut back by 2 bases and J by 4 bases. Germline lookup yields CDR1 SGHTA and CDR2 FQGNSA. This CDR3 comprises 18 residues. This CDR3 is CASSLQLTSPGGADTQYF. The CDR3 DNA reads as TGTGCCAGCAGCTTACAATTGACTAGCCCGGGGGGGGCAGATACGCAGTATTTT. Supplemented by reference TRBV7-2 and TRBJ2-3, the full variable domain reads GAGVSQSPSNKVTEKGKDVELRCDPISGHTALYWYRQSLGQGLEFLIYFQGNSAPDKSGLPSDRFSAERTGGSVSTLTIQRTQQEDSAVYLCASSLQLTSPGGADTQYFGPGTRLTVL.

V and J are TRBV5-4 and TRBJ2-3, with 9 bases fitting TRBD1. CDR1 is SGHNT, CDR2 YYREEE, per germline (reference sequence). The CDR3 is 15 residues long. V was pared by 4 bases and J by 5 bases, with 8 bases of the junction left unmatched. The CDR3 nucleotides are TGTGCCAGCAGCGCGGGACAGGGTACAAAAGATACGCAGTATTTT. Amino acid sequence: CASSAGQGTKDTQYF. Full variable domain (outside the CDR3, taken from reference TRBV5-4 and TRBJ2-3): ETGVTQSPTHLIKTRGQQVTLRCSSQSGHNTVSWYQQALGQGPQFIFQYYREEENGRGNFPPRFSGLQFPNYSSELNVNALELDDSALYLCASSAGQGTKDTQYFGPGTRLTVL.